The 12 T cell receptor beta chains below were found in one sample sequenced in a study of beta chain features in type 1 diabetes. Study findings and constraints: TCRB CDR3s from Type 1 diabetes patients were moderately but significantly shorter in all four CD4+ subsets.

Sequencing targeted expressed TCRB transcripts, as all isolated RNA had been reverse transcribed. Only in-frame clones appear in the TCRdb table, and some are missing; sequencing was by immunoSEQ multiplex PCR. The sample has about 260,000 clones; around 21% are singletons. These receptors have no known antigen. The sample comprised naive CD4+ T cells from blood. All receptors derive from a woman in her 40s with type 1 diabetes.

The rearrangement links TRBV2 to TRBJ2-3, with a possible D match to TRBD2 (5 bases). Trimming removed 3 bases at V and 6 bases at J, with 13 bases between. Germline assignment: CDR1 SNHLY and CDR2 FYNNEI. This CDR3 spans 14 amino acids. The CDR3 DNA reads TGTGCCAGCAGTGAGGTTATGGGAGAGGATACGCAGTATTTT. Its translation: CASSEVMGEDTQYF.

The chain employs TRBV7-3 and TRBJ2-7; 14 positions match TRBD2. J lost 5 bases, V lost 4 bases, and 1 base had no gene match. This CDR3 comprises 14 residues. Germline V lookup: CDR1 SGHTA, CDR2 FQGTGA. The CDR3 sequence is CASSSGLAGDEQYF. CDR3 nucleotide sequence: TGTGCCAGCAGCTCGGGACTAGCGGGAGACGAGCAGTACTTC.

This chain uses TRBV5-1 with TRBJ1-1; no reliable D call. CDR1 is SGHRS and CDR2 is YFSETQ in the germline V gene. The CDR3 extends over 13 amino acids. V was trimmed by 1 base and J by 5 bases, leaving 9 bases between them. In nucleotides, the CDR3 is TGCGCCAGCAGCTTGATTTTGAGGACTGAAGCTTTCTTT. This sequence encodes CASSLILRTEAFF.

The CDR3 sequence: CASSFLQGSYEQYF. CDR3 nucleotides: TGTGCCAGCAGCTTCCTTCAGGGTTCCTACGAGCAGTACTTC. This sequence joins TRBV7-9 and TRBJ2-7; maybe TRBD1 (5 bases). Trimming stripped 3 bases from V and 1 base from J, with 10 bases between. Per germline, CDR1 SEHNR and CDR2 FQNEAQ (reference sequence). The CDR3 is 14 amino acids. Complete variable domain (other parts from reference TRBV7-9 and TRBJ2-7): DTGVSQNPRHKITKRGQNVTFRCDPISEHNRLYWYRQTLGQGPEFLTYFQNEAQLEKSRLLSDRFSAERPKGSFSTLEIQRTEQGDSAMYLCASSFLQGSYEQYFGPGTRLTVT.

V usage is TRBV19 and J usage is TRBJ2-1; the D gene is possibly TRBD1 (8 bases). Deletions cut 6 bases from V and 7 bases from J, with 16 bases between. The CDR3 covers 14 residues. The germline CDR1 and CDR2 sequences are LNHDA and SQIVND (reference sequence). CDR3 coding DNA: TGTGCCAGTAGCAATACAGGGGGGGCTAATGAGCAGTTCTTC. This translates into CASSNTGGANEQFF.

The chain has TRBV5-6 and TRBJ2-7; D is perhaps TRBD1 (5 bases). Germline CDR1 is SGHDT and CDR2 is YYEEEE. Trimming took 0 bases from V and 5 from J, leaving 9 bases between them. CDR3 length: 13 residues. Written as DNA, the CDR3 is TGTGCCAGCAGCTTGGAGGGGAACCACGAGCAGTACTTC. Its translation: CASSLEGNHEQYF.

This rearrangement joins TRBV5-4 to TRBJ2-1, with D uncertain. The CDR3 runs 11 residues. From germline, CDR1 is SGHNT and CDR2 YYREEE (reference sequence). The germline V and J ends were trimmed by 6 bases and 8 bases, with 9 bases remaining between them. CDR3 region: CASTAGDEQFF. The DNA for the CDR3 is TGTGCCAGCACCGCCGGAGATGAGCAGTTCTTC.

This rearrangement joins TRBV5-4 to TRBJ2-5, with D uncertain. The CDR3 consists of 15 residues. V shed 3 bases and J shed 2 bases, with 14 bases lying between them. Germline V lookup: CDR1 SGHNT, CDR2 YYREEE (reference sequence). The CDR3 loop reads CASSYGDQRQETQYF. CDR3 coding DNA: TGTGCCAGCAGCTATGGAGACCAGAGACAAGAGACCCAGTACTTC. The complete variable domain, with remaining parts taken from reference TRBV5-4 and TRBJ2-5, reads ETGVTQSPTHLIKTRGQQVTLRCSSQSGHNTVSWYQQALGQGPQFIFQYYREEENGRGNFPPRFSGLQFPNYSSELNVNALELDDSALYLCASSYGDQRQETQYFGPGTRLLVL.

Worth noting for this clone: The sample holds other DNA sequences that translate to the same CDR3. The chain links TRBV28 to TRBJ2-5; possibly TRBD2 for D (5 bases). Germline V gives CDR1 MDHEN, CDR2 SYDVKM. Trimming left V 2 bases short and J 4 bases short, with 8 bases between. The CDR3 spans 13 residues. CDR3 nucleotide sequence: TGTGCCAGCAGTTTAGCCGGAGGAGAGACCCAGTACTTC. Its translation: CASSLAGGETQYF.

The CDR3 loop is CASSQGQGQIPQHF. The CDR3 DNA reads as TGTGCCAGCAGCCAGGGACAGGGTCAAATCCCCCAGCATTTT. The chain employs TRBV7-2 and TRBJ1-5; 9 bases are a match to TRBD1. CDR3 length equals 14 residues. Germline CDR1 SGHTA, CDR2 FQGNSA. With V trimmed by 5 bases and J by 10 bases, 9 bases remained unmatched.

This clone has just a few counts. The chain is built from TRBV5-1 and TRBJ2-3; TRBD2 matches 13 bases. J was trimmed by 4 bases and V by 2 bases; bases with no gene match: 1. CDR3 length: 15 amino acids. The germline gives CDR1 SGHRS, CDR2 YFSETQ. The CDR3: CASSLGLAGADTQYF. CDR3 nucleotide sequence: TGCGCCAGCAGCTTAGGACTAGCGGGAGCAGATACGCAGTATTTT. The complete variable domain, with remaining parts taken from reference TRBV5-1 and TRBJ2-3, reads KAGVTQTPRYLIKTRGQQVTLSCSPISGHRSVSWYQQTPGQGLQFLFEYFSETQRNKGNFPGRFSGRQFSNSRSEMNVSTLELGDSALYLCASSLGLAGADTQYFGPGTRLTVL.

CDR3 sequence reads: CASSKGGAGGPNEQFF. Here the CDR3 DNA reads TGTGCCAGCAGCAAAGGGGGAGCGGGAGGGCCAAATGAGCAGTTCTTC. V usage is TRBV7-2 and J usage is TRBJ2-1, with 10 bases matching TRBD2. The junction had 11 bases not matched to a gene; V was cut back by 5 bases and J by 7 bases. The V gene's germline CDR1 is SGHTA and CDR2 FQGNSA. The CDR3 consists of 16 residues. Combining the CDR3 with reference TRBV7-2 and TRBJ2-1 gives the whole variable domain GAGVSQSPSNKVTEKGKDVELRCDPISGHTALYWYRQSLGQGLEFLIYFQGNSAPDKSGLPSDRFSAERTGGSVSTLTIQRTQQEDSAVYLCASSKGGAGGPNEQFFGPGTRLTVL.